The present T cell receptor beta chain was sequenced within a study of monozygotic twins with inflammatory bowel disease. TCRdb reanalyzed the 5' RACE reads, giving one entry per CDR3 protein sequence and no DNA. Its table records over 200,000 distinct CDR3 sequences. CDR1 is KGHSH, CDR2 LQKENI, per germline. This CDR3 is 13 amino acids long. V usage is TRBV18 and J usage is TRBJ1-1; TCRdb reports TRBD1, a call that lacks DNA to check it against. Sequencing used blood. The receptor was isolated from a human donor with ulcerative colitis or Crohn's disease, or a healthy co-twin of an affected twin (not recorded which). This CDR3 reads CASSPRTGSEAFF.